Sequencing of this T cell receptor (beta chain) was carried out in a study of T cell responses to AZD1222 COVID-19 vaccine. The V end was cut by 4 bases, the J end by 6 bases, with 13 bases between. The CDR3 has 13 amino acids. The germline V gene encodes CDR1 SGHNT and CDR2 YENEEA. Some clones are missing from TCRdb's copy, which holds only in-frame ones; the method was immunoSEQ multiplex PCR. The data show 100,000 to 120,000 clones, with about nine tenths seen just once and about 1.6% held by the top ten. This TCR derives from an adult in good health. The chain is built from TRBV11-3 and TRBJ2-7; D may match TRBD1 or TRBD2 (5 bases each). Source: peripheral blood, taken on day 0 of AZD1222 vaccination. This CDR3 reads CASSSEGTLEQYF. DNA for the CDR3: TGTGCCAGCAGCTCAGAAGGGACCCTCGAGCAGTACTTC.